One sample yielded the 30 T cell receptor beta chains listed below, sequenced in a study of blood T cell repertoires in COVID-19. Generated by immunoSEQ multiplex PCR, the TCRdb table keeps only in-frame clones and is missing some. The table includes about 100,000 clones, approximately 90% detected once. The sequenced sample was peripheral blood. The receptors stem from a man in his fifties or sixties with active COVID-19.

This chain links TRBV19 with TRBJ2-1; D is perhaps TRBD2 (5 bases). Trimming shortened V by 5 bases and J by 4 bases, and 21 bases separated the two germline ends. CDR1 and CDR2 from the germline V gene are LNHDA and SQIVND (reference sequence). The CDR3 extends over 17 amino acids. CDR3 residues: CASSSVGTGSGYNEQFF. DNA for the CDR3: TGTGCCAGTAGTTCGGTTGGAACGGGGTCAGGTTACAATGAGCAGTTCTTC.

CDR3 loop: CASSRSAGLINTGELFF. The CDR3 region has the DNA TGTGCCAGCAGCCGATCTGCGGGGCTGATTAACACCGGGGAGCTGTTTTTT. The J gene is TRBJ2-2, the V gene TRBV11-2; weak D call: TRBD2 (6 bases). CDR3 size: 17 residues. Trimming left V 5 bases short and J 2 bases short, with 18 bases between. The germline CDR1 and CDR2 sequences are SGHAT and FQNNGV.

The CDR3 loop is CASSFGGYSNQPQHF. CDR3 DNA sequence: TGTGCCAGCAGTTTCGGGGGGTACAGCAATCAGCCCCAGCATTTT. The rearrangement joins TRBV28 to TRBJ1-5; possibly TRBD1 for D (5 bases). CDR3 length equals 15 residues. Germline V gives CDR1 MDHEN, CDR2 SYDVKM. With 3 bases removed from V and 1 base from J, the gap between germline ends came to 10 bases.

The CDR3 is CASSPGDRGNEQYV. CDR3 DNA: TGTGCCAGCAGTCCCGGCGACAGGGGTAACGAGCAGTACGTC. The chain employs TRBV9 and TRBJ2-7; 8 nucleotides agree with TRBD1. V shed 5 bases, J shed 5 bases, and the junction held 9 bases outside the gene matches. Germline CDR1 is SGDLS and CDR2 is YYNGEE. The CDR3 totals 14 residues.

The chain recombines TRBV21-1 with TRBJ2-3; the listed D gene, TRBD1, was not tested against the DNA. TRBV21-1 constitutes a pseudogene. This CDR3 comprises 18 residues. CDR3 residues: CASSTFNRALQDTDTQYF. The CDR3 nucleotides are TGTGCCAGCAGCACTTTTAACAGGGCTCTTCAGGACACAGATACGCAGTATTTT.

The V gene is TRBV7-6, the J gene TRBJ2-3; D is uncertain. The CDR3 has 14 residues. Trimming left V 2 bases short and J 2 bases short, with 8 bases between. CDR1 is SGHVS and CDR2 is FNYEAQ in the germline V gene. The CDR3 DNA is TGTGCCAGCAGCTTATGGCCCGTCACAGATACGCAGTATTTT. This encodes CASSLWPVTDTQYF.

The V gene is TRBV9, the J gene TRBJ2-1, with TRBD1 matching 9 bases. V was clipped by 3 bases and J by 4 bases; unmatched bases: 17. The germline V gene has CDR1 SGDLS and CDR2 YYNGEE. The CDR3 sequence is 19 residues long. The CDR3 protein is CASSGARSRDRELYNEQFF. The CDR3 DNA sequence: TGTGCCAGCAGCGGAGCGAGGTCCCGGGACAGGGAGCTTTACAATGAGCAGTTCTTC.

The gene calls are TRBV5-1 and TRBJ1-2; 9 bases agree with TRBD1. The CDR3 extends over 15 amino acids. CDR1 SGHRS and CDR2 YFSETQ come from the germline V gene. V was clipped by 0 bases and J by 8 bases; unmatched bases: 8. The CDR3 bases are TGCGCCAGCAGCTTGGCCGCGGGACAGGGTCTGGGCTACACCTTC. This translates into CASSLAAGQGLGYTF.

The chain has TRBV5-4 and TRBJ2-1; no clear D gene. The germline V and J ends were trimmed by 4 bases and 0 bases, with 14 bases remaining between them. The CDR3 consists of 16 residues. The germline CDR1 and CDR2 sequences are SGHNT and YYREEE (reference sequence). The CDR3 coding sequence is TGTGCCAGCAGCCCGTCTGGCGGTGACTCCTACAATGAGCAGTTCTTC. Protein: CASSPSGGDSYNEQFF.

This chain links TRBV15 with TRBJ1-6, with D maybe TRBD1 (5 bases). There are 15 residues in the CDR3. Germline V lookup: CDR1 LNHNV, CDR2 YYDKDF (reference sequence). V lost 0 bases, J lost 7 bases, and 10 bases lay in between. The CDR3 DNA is TGTGCCACCAGCAGAGATCAGGGAGGCAATTCACCCCTCCACTTT. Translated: CATSRDQGGNSPLHF.

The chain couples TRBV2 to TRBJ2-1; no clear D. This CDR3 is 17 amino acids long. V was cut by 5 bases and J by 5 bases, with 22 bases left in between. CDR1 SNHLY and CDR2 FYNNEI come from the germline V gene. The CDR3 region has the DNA TGTGCCAGCAGTCGAACCAAGGAAAGGAGTCTGGACAATGAGCAGTTCTTC. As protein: CASSRTKERSLDNEQFF. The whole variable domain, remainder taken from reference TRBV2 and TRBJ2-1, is EPEVTQTPSHQVTQMGQEVILRCVPISNHLYFYWYRQILGQKVEFLVSFYNNEISEKSEIFDDQFSVERPDGSNFTLKIRSTKLEDSAMYFCASSRTKERSLDNEQFFGPGTRLTVL.

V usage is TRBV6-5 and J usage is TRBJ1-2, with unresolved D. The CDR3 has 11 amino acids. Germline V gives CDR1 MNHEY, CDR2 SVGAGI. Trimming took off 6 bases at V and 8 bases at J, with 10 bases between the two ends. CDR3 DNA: TGTGCCAGCAGATCAGATGTAGGCTACACCTTC. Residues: CASRSDVGYTF.

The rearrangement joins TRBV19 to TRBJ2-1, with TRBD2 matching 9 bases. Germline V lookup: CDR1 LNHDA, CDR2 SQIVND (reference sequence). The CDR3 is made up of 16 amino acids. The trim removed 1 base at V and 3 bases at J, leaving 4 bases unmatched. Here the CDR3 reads CASSIGGLAIYNEQFF. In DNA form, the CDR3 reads TGTGCCAGTAGTATAGGTGGACTAGCGATCTACAATGAGCAGTTCTTC.

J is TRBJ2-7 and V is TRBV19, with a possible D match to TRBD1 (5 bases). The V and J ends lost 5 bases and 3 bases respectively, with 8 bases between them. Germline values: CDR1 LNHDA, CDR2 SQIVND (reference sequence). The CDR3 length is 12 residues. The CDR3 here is CASSSGFYEQYF. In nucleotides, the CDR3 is TGTGCCAGTAGTTCAGGGTTCTACGAGCAGTACTTC.

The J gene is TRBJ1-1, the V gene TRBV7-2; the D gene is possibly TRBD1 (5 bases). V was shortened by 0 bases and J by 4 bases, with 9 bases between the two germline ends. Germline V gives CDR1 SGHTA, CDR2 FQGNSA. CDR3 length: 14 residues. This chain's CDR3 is CASSLASGGTEAFF. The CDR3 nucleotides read TGTGCCAGCAGCTTAGCGTCGGGGGGCACTGAAGCTTTCTTT.

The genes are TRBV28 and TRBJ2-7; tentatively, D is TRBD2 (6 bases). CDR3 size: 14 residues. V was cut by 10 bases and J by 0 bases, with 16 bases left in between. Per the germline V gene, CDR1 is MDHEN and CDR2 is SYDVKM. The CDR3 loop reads CATGTPGLSYEQYV. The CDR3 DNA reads TGTGCCACCGGGACCCCGGGACTCTCCTACGAGCAGTACGTC.

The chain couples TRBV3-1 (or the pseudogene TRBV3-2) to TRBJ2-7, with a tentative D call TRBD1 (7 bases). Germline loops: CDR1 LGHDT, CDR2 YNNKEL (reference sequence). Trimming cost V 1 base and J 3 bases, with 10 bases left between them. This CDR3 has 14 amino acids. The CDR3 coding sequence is TGTGCCAGCAGCCAAGGCAGGGGGGTCTACGAGCAGTACTTC. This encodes CASSQGRGVYEQYF.

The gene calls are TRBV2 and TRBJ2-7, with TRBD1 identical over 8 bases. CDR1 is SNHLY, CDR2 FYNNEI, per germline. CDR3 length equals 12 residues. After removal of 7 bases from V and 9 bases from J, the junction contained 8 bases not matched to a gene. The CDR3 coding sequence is TGTGCCAGCAACCCGACAGGGGCAACGCAGTACTTC. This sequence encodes CASNPTGATQYF.

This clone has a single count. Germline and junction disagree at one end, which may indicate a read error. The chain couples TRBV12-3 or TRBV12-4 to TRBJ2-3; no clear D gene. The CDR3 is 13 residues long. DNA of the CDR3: TGTGCCAGCAGCTTAGATCCGACAGATACGCAGTATTTT. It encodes CASSLDPTDTQYF.

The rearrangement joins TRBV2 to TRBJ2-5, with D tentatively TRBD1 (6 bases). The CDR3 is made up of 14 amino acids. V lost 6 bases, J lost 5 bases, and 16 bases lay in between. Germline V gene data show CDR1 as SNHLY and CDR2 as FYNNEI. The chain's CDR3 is CASSPDRSQETQYF. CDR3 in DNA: TGTGCCAGCAGCCCTGACAGGTCCCAGGAGACCCAGTACTTC.

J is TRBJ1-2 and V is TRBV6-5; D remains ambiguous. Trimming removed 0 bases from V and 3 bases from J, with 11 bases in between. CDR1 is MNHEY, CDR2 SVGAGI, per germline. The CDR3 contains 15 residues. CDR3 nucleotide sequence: TGTGCCAGCAGTTACTCCGAAAGGCGGCACTATGGCTACACCTTC. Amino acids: CASSYSERRHYGYTF.

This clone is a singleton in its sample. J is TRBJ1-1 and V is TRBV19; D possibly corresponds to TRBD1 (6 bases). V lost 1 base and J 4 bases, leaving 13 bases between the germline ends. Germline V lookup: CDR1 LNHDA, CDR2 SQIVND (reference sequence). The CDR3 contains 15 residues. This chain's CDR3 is CASSIAGGRATEAFF. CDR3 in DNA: TGTGCCAGTAGTATAGCGGGGGGGCGGGCCACTGAAGCTTTCTTT.

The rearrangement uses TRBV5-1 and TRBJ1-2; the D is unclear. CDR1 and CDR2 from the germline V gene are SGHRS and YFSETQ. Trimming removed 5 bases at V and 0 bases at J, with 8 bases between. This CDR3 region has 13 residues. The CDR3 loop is CASSGQSNYGYTF. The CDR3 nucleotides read TGCGCCAGCAGTGGGCAGTCTAACTATGGCTACACCTTC.

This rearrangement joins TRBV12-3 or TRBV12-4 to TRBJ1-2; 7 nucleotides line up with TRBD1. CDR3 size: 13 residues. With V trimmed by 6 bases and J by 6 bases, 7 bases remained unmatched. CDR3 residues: CASSPRQGDGYTF. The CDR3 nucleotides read TGTGCCAGCAGCCCTCGGCAGGGGGATGGCTACACCTTC.

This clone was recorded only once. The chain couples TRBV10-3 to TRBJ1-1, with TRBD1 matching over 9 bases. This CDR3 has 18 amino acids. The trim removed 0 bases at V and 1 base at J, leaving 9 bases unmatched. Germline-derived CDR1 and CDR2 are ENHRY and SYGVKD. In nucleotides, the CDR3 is TGTGCCATCAGTGAGTCGTGGGCGACGACAGGGGGGAACACTGAAGCTTTCTTT. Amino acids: CAISESWATTGGNTEAFF.

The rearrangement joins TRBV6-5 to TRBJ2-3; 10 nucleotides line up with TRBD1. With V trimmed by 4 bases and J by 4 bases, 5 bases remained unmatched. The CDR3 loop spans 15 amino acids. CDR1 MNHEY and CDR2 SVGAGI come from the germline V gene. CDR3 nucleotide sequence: TGTGCCAGCAGTTTAAGGACAGGGGGGGCAGATACGCAGTATTTT. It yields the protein CASSLRTGGADTQYF.

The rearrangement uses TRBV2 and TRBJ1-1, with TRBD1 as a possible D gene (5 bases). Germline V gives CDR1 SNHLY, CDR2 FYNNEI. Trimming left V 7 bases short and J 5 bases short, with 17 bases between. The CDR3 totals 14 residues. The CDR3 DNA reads TGTGCCAGCATAGGTGGGGCTGTGGTAACTGAAGCTTTCTTT. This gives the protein CASIGGAVVTEAFF. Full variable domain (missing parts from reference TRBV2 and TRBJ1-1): EPEVTQTPSHQVTQMGQEVILRCVPISNHLYFYWYRQILGQKVEFLVSFYNNEISEKSEIFDDQFSVERPDGSNFTLKIRSTKLEDSAMYFCASIGGAVVTEAFFGQGTRLTVV.

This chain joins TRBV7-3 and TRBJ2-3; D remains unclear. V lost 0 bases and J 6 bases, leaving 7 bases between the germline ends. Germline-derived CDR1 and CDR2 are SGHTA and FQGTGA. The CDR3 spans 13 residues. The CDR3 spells CASSLTFQDTQYF. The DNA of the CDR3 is TGTGCCAGCAGCTTAACATTTCAGGATACGCAGTATTTT.

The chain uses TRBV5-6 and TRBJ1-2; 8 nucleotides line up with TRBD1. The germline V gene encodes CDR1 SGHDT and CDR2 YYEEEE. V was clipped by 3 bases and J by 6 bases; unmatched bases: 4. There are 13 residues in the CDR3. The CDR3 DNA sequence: TGTGCCAGCAGCTCCAGGACAGGGAATGGCTACACCTTC. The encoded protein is CASSSRTGNGYTF.

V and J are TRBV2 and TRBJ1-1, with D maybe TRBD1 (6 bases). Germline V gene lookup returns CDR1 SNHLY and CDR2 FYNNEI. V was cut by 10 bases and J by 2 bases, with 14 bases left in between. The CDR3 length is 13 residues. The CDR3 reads CAIGRGVNTEAFF. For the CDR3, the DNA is TGTGCCATTGGGAGGGGGGTAAACACTGAAGCTTTCTTT. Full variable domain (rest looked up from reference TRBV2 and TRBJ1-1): EPEVTQTPSHQVTQMGQEVILRCVPISNHLYFYWYRQILGQKVEFLVSFYNNEISEKSEIFDDQFSVERPDGSNFTLKIRSTKLEDSAMYFCAIGRGVNTEAFFGQGTRLTVV.